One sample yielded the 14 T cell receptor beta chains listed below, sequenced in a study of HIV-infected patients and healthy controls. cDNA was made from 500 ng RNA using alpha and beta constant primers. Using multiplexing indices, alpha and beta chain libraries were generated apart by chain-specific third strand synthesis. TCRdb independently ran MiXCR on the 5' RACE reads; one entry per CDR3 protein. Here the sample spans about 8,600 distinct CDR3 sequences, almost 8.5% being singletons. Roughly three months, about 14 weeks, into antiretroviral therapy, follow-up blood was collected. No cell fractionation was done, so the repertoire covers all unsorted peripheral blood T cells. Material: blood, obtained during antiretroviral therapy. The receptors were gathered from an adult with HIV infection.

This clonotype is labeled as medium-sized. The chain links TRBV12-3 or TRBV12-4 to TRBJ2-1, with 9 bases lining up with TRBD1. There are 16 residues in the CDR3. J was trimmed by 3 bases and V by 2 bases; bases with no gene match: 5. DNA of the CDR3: TGTGCCAGCAGTTTATTCGGGACAGGGCACTACAATGAGCAGTTCTTC. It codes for CASSLFGTGHYNEQFF.

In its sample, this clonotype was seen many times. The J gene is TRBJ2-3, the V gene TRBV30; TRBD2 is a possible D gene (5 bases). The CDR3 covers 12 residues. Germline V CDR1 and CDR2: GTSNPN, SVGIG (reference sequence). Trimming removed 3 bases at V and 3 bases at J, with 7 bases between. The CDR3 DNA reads TGTGCCTGGAGGCCGGGGACAGATACGCAGTATTTT. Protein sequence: CAWRPGTDTQYF. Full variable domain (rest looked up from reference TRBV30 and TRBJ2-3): SQTIHQWPATLVQPVGSPLSLECTVEGTSNPNLYWYRQAAGRGLQLLFYSVGIGQISSEVPQNLSASRPQDRQFILSSKKLLLSDSGFYLCAWRPGTDTQYFGPGTRLTVL.

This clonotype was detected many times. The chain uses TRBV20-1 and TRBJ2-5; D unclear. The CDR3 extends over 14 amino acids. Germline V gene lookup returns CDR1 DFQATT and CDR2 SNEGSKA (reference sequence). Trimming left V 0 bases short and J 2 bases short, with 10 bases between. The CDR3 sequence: CSARDSMGQETQYF. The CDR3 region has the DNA TGCAGTGCTAGAGATTCAATGGGGCAAGAGACCCAGTACTTC.

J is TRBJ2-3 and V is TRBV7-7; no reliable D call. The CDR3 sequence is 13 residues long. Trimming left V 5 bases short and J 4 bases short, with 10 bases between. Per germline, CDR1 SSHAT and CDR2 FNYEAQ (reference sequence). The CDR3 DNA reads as TGTGCCAGCAGCCCCCTGGGTCCAGATACGCAGTATTTT. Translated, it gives CASSPLGPDTQYF.

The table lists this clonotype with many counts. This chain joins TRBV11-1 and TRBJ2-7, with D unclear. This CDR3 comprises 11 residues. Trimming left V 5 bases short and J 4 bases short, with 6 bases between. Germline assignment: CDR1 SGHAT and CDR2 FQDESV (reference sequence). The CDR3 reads CASSGLYEQYF. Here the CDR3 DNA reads TGTGCCAGCAGCGGATTATACGAGCAGTACTTC.

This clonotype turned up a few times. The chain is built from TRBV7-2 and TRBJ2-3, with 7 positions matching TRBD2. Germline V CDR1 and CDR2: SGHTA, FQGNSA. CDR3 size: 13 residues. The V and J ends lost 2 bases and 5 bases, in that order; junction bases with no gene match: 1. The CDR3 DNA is TGTGCCAGCAGCTTAAGGGAGGGAGATACGCAGTATTTT. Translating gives CASSLREGDTQYF.

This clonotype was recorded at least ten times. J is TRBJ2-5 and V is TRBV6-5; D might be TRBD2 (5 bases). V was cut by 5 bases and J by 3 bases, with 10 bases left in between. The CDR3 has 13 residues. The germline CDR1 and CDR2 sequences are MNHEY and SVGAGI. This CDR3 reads CASSQLVKETQYF. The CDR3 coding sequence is TGTGCCAGCAGTCAACTAGTCAAAGAGACCCAGTACTTC.

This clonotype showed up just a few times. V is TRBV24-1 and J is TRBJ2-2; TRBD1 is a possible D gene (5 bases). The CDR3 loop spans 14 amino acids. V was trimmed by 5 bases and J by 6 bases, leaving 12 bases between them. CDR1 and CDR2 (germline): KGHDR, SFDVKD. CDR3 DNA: TGTGCCACCAGTGGTGACAGCAGCGCCGGGGAGCTGTTTTTT. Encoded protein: CATSGDSSAGELFF.

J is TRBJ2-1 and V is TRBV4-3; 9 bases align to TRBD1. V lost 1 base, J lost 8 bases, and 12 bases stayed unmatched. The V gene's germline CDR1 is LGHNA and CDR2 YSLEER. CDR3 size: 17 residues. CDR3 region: CASSQGGPGTGSHEQFF. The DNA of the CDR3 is TGCGCCAGCAGCCAAGGGGGACCCGGGACAGGGTCCCATGAGCAGTTCTTC.

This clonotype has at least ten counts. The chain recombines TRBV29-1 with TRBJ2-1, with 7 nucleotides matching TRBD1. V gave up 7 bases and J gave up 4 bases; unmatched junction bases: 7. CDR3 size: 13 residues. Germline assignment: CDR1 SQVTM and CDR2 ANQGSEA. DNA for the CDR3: TGCAGCGAGCAGACAGGGTCATACAATGAGCAGTTCTTC. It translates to CSEQTGSYNEQFF.

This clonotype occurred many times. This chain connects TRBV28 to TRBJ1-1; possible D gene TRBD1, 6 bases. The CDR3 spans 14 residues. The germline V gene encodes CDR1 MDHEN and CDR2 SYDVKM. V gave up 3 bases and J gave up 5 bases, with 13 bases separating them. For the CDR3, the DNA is TGTGCCAGCAGTTTTGGGGGGCTGGTGACTGAAGCTTTCTTT. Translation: CASSFGGLVTEAFF.

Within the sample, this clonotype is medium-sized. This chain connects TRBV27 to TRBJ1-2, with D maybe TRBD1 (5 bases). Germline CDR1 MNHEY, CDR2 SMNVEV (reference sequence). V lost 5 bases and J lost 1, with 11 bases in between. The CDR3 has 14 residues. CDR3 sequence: CASSPGFFNYGYTF. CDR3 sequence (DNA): TGTGCCAGCAGTCCAGGGTTTTTTAACTATGGCTACACCTTC.

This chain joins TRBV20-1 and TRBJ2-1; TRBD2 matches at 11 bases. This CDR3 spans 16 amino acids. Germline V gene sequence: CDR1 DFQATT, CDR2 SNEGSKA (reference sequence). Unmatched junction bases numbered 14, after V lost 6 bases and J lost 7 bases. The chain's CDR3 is CSAPLAASGRLNEQFF. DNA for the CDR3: TGCAGTGCCCCCCTCGCGGCTAGCGGGAGGTTGAATGAGCAGTTCTTC.

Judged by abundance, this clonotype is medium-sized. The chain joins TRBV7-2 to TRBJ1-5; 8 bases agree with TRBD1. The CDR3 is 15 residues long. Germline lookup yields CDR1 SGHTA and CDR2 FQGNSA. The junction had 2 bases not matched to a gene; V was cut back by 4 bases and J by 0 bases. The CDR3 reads CASSWTGSSNQPQHF. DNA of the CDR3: TGTGCCAGCAGCTGGACAGGGTCTAGCAATCAGCCCCAGCATTTT.